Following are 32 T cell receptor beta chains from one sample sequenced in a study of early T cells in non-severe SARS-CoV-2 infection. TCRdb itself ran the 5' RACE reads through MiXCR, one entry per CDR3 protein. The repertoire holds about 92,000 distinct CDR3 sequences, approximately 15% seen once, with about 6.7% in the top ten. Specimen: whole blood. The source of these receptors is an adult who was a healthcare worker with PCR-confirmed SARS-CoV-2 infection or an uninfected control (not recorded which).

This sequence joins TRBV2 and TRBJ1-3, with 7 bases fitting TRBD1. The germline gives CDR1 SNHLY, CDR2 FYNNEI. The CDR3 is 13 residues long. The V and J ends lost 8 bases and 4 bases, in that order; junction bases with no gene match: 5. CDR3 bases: TGTGCCAGCTCGACAGGGCCCGGAAACACCATATATTTT. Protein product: CASSTGPGNTIYF.

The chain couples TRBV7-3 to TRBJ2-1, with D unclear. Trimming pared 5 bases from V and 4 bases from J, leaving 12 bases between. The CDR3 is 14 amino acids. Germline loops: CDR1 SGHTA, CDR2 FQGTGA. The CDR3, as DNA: TGTGCCAGCAGCGACTGGACCGTATACAATGAGCAGTTCTTC. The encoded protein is CASSDWTVYNEQFF.

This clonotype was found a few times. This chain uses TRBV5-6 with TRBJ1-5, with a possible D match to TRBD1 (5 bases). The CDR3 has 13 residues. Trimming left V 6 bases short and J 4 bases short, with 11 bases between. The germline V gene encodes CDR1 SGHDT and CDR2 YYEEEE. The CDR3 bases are TGTGCCAGCACCAGCGGGGGGAATCAGCCCCAGCATTTT. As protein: CASTSGGNQPQHF.

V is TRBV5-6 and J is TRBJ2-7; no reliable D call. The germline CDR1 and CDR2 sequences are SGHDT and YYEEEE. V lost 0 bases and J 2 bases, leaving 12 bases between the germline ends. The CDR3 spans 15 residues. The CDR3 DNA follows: TGTGCCAGCAGCTTGGGGGTGCCCGCAACCTACGAGCAGTACTTC. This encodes CASSLGVPATYEQYF.

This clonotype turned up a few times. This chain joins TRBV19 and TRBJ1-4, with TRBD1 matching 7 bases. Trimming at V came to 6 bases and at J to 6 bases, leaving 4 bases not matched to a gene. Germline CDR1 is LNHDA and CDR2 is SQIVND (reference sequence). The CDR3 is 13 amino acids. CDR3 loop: CASRQGSDEKLFF. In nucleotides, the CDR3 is TGTGCCAGTAGACAGGGGTCGGATGAAAAACTGTTTTTT.

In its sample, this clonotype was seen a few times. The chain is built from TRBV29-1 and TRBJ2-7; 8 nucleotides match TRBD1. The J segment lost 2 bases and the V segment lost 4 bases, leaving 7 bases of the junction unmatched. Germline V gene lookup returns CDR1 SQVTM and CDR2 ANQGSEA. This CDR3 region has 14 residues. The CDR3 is CSVVTQTGAYEQYF. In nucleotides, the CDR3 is TGCAGCGTTGTTACCCAGACAGGGGCCTACGAGCAGTACTTC.

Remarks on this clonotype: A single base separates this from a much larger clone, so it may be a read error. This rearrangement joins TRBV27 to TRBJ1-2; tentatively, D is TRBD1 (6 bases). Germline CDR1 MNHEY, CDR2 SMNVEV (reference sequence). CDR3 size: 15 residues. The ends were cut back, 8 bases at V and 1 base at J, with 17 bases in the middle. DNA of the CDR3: TGTGCCAGCGGTCCCTGGACAGTCTTTAACTATGGCTACACCTTC. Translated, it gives CASGPWTVFNYGYTF.

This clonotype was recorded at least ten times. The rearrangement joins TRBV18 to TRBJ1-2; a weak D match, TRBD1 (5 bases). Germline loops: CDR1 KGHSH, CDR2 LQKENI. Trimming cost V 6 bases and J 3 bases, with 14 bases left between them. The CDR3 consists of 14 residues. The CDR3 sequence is CASSPGPKDYGYTF. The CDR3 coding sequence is TGTGCCAGCTCCCCGGGACCGAAGGACTATGGCTACACCTTC.

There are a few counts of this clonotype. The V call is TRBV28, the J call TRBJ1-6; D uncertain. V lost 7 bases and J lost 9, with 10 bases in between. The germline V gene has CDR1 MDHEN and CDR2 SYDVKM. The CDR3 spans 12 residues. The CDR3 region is CASTPSGSPLHF. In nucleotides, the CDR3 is TGTGCCAGCACCCCCTCGGGTTCACCCCTCCACTTT. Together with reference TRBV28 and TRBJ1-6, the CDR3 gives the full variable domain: DVKVTQSSRYLVKRTGEKVFLECVQDMDHENMFWYRQDPGLGLRLIYFSYDVKMKEKGDIPEGYSVSREKKERFSLILESASTNQTSMYLCASTPSGSPLHFGNGTRLTVT.

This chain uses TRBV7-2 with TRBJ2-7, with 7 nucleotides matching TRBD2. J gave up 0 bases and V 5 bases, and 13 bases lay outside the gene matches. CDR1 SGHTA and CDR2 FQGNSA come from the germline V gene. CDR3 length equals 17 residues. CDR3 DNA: TGTGCCAGCAGCCCCGACACTACCCGGGACTACTCCTACGAGCAGTACTTC. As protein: CASSPDTTRDYSYEQYF. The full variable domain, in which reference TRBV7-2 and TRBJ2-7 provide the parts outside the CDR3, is GAGVSQSPSNKVTEKGKDVELRCDPISGHTALYWYRQSLGQGLEFLIYFQGNSAPDKSGLPSDRFSAERTGGSVSTLTIQRTQQEDSAVYLCASSPDTTRDYSYEQYFGPGTRLTVT.

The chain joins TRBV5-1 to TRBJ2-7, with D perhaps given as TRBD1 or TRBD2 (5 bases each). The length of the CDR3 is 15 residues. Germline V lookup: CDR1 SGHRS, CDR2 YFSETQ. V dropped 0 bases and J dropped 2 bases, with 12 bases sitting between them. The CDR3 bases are TGCGCCAGCAGCTTGGGATGGGACCTGACCTACGAGCAGTACTTC. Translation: CASSLGWDLTYEQYF.

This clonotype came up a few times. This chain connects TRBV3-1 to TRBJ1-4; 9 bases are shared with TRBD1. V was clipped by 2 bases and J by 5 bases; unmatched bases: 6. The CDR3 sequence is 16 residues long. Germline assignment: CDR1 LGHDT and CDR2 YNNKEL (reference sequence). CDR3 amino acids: CASSQPYRGRNEKLFF. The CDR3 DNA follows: TGTGCCAGCAGCCAACCATACAGGGGGCGAAATGAAAAACTGTTTTTT.

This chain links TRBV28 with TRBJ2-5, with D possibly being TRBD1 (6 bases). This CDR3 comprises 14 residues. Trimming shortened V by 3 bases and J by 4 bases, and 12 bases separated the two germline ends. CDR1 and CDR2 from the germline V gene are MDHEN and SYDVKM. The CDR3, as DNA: TGTGCCAGCAGTTTGAACAGGGCAGGAGAGACCCAGTACTTC. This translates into CASSLNRAGETQYF.

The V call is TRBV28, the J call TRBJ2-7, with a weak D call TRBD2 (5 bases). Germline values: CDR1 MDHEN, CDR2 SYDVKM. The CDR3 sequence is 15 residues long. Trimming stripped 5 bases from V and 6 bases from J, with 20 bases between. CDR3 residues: CASSPPLGRTGEQYF. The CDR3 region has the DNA TGTGCCAGCAGTCCCCCGTTGGGCAGGACTGGCGAGCAGTACTTC.

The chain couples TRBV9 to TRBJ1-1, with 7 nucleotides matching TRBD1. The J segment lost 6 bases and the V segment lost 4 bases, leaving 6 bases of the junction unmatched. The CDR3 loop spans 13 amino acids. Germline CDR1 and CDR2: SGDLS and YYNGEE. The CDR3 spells CASSPRQGAEAFF. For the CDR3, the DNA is TGTGCCAGCAGCCCCCGACAGGGAGCTGAAGCTTTCTTT.

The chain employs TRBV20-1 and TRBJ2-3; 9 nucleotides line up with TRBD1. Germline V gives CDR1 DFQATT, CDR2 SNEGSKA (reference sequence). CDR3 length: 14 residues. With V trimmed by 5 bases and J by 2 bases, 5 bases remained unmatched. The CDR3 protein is CSAVTGGYTDTQYF. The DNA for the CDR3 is TGCAGTGCTGTGACAGGGGGTTACACAGATACGCAGTATTTT.

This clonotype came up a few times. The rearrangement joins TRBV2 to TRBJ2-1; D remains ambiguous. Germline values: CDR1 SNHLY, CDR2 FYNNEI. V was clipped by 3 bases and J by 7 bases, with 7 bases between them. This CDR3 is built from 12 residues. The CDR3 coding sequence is TGTGCCAGCAGTGAGGCCAGTAATGAGCAGTTCTTC. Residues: CASSEASNEQFF. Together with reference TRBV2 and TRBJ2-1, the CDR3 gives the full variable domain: EPEVTQTPSHQVTQMGQEVILRCVPISNHLYFYWYRQILGQKVEFLVSFYNNEISEKSEIFDDQFSVERPDGSNFTLKIRSTKLEDSAMYFCASSEASNEQFFGPGTRLTVL.

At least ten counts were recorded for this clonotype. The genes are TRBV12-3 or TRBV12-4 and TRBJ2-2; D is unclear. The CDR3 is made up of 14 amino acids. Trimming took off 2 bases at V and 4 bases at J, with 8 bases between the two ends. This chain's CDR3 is CASSLIVPTGELFF. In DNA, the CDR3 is TGTGCCAGCAGTTTAATAGTCCCCACCGGGGAGCTGTTTTTT.

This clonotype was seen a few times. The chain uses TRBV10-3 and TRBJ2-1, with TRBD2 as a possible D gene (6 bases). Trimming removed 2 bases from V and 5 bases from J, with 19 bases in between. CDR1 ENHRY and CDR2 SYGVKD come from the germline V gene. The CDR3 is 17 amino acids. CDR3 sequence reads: CAISEGGWRDQNNEQFF. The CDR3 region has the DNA TGTGCCATCAGTGAGGGCGGTTGGCGGGACCAAAACAATGAGCAGTTCTTC.

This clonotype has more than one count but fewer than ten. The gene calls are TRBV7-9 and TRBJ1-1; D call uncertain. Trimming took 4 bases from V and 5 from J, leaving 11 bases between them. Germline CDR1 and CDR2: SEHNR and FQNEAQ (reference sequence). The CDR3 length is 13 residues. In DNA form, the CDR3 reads TGTGCCAGCAGCTCCCTGGGGAGGACTGAAGCTTTCTTT. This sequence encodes CASSSLGRTEAFF. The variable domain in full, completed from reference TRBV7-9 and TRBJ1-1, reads DTGVSQNPRHKITKRGQNVTFRCDPISEHNRLYWYRQTLGQGPEFLTYFQNEAQLEKSRLLSDRFSAERPKGSFSTLEIQRTEQGDSAMYLCASSSLGRTEAFFGQGTRLTVV.

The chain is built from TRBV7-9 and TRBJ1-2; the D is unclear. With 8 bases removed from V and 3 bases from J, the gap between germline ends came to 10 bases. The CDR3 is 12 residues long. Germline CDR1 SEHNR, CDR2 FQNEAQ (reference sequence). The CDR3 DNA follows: TGTGCCAGCCGAACGGACGACTATGGCTACACCTTC. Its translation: CASRTDDYGYTF.

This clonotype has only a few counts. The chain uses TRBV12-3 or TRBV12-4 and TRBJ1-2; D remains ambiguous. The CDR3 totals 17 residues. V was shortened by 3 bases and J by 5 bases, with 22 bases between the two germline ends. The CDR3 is CASSFSPTGPQPYGYTF. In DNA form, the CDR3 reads TGTGCCAGCAGTTTCTCCCCCACCGGCCCTCAACCGTATGGCTACACCTTC.

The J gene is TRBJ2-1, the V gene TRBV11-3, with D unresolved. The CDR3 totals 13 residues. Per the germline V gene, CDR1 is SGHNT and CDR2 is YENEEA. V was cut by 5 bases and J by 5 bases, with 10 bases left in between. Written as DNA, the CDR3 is TGTGCCAGCAGCCATAGCTTAGACAATGAGCAGTTCTTC. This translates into CASSHSLDNEQFF.

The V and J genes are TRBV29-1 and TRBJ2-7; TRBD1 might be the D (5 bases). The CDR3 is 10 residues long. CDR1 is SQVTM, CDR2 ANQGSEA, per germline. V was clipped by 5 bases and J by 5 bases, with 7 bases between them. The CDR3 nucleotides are TGCAGCGTTTGGGGCCACGAGCAGTACTTC. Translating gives CSVWGHEQYF.

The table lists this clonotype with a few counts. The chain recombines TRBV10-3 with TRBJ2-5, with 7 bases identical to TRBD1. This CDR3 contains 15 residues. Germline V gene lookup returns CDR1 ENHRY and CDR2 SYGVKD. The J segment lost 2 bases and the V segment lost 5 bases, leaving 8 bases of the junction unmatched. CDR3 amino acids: CAISSGDSFQETQYF. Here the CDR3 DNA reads TGTGCCATCAGTTCCGGGGACAGCTTTCAAGAGACCCAGTACTTC.

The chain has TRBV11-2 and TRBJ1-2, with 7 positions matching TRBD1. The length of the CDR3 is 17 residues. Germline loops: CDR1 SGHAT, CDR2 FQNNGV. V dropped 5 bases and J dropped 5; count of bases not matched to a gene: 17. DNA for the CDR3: TGTGCCAGCAGCCCGAAAAGGGGACAGATAAACTTTTATGGCTACACCTTC. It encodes CASSPKRGQINFYGYTF.

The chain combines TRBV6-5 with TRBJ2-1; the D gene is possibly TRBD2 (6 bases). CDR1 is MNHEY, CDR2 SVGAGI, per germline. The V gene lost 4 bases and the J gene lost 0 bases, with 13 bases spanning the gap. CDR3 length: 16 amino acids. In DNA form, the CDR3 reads TGTGCCAGCAGTTTCTCTAGCGTCAGCTCCTACAATGAGCAGTTCTTC. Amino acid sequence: CASSFSSVSSYNEQFF.

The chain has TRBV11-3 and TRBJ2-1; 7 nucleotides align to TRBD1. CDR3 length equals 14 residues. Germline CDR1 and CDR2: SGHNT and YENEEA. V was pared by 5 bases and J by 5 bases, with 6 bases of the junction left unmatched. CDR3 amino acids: CASSRIQGDNEQFF. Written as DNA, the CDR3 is TGTGCCAGCAGCAGGATTCAGGGGGACAATGAGCAGTTCTTC.

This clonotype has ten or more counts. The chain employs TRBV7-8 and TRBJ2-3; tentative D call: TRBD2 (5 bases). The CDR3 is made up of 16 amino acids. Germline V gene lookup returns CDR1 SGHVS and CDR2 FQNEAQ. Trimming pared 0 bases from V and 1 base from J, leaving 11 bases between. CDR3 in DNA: TGTGCCAGCAGCTTAGCACGAGGGATCGGCACAGATACGCAGTATTTT. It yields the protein CASSLARGIGTDTQYF.

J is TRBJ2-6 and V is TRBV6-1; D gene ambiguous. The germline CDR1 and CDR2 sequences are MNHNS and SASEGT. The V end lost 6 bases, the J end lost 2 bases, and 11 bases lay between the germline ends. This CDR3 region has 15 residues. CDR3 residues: CASSKGPPGANVLTF. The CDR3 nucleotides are TGTGCCAGCAGCAAAGGGCCTCCTGGGGCCAACGTCCTGACTTTC.

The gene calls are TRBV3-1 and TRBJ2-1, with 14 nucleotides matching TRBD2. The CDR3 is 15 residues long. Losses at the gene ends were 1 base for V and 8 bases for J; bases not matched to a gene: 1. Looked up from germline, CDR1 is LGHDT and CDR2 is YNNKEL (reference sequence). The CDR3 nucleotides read TGTGCCAGCAGCCAAGGGACTAGCGGGAGGTATGAGCAGTTCTTC. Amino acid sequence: CASSQGTSGRYEQFF.

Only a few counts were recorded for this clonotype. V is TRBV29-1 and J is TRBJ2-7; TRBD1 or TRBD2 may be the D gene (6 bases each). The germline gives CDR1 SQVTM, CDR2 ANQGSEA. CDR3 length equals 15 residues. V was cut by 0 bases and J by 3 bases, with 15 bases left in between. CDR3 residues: CSVEDPQGRHYEQYF. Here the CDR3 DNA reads TGCAGCGTTGAAGATCCGCAGGGGAGGCACTACGAGCAGTACTTC.